The subject of this entry is one T cell receptor (beta chain). Germline V gene sequence: CDR1 SGHRS, CDR2 YFSETQ. Germline trimming cut 4 bases from V and 10 bases from J; bases unmatched to any gene: 11. The CDR3 has 16 amino acids. In the authors' methods: Estimation of nucleated cell counts was performed using reference gene primer amplification. Sequencing used immunoSEQ multiplex PCR; TCRdb keeps in-frame clones, though not all of them. Clone size and the V and J calls come from that table; the DNA yielded D and trimming. The table shows 60,000 to 95,000 clones, with roughly 70% occurring only once. The record originates from a study of blood T cell repertoires in COVID-19. Study context: Researchers got acute and convalescent COVID-19 samples from the United States, Italy and Spain. In each case, the material was cDNA or gDNA derived from T cells, B-cell-depleted T cells, or PBMCs.

Sequencing was done on a sample of peripheral blood. The sequence came from a human donor with acute or convalescent COVID-19. The donor label of this sample is uncertain. The chain uses TRBV5-1 and TRBJ1-6, with 10 positions matching TRBD1. This CDR3 is CASSARTGTGASPLHF. Written as DNA, the CDR3 is TGCGCCAGCAGCGCCAGGACCGGGACAGGGGCCTCACCCCTCCACTTT.